The 10 T cell receptor beta chains presented below share a single source sample, sequenced in a study of control samples from healthy donors and cancer patients. Method: immunoSEQ multiplex PCR; TCRdb's copy keeps in-frame clones and lacks some. The sample lists 100,000 to 150,000 clones; 92% were seen once. Sample: PBMCs. These receptors were collected from a man aged 80 or over with head and neck cancer.

The rearrangement uses TRBV27 and TRBJ1-3; D gene ambiguous. Germline V gene lookup returns CDR1 MNHEY and CDR2 SMNVEV (reference sequence). V lost 6 bases, J lost 0 bases, and 6 bases lay in between. CDR3 size: 13 residues. The CDR3 DNA follows: TGTGCCAGCAGGGTGAGCTCTGGAAACACCATATATTTT. It codes for CASRVSSGNTIYF.

The J gene is TRBJ1-2, the V gene TRBV5-1; perhaps TRBD1 as D (5 bases). With 0 bases removed from V and 2 bases from J, the gap between germline ends came to 11 bases. Germline V gives CDR1 SGHRS, CDR2 YFSETQ. The CDR3 consists of 15 residues. The CDR3 region has the DNA TGCGCCAGCAGCTTGGATTCCGGGGGGAACTATGGCTACACCTTC. Translated: CASSLDSGGNYGYTF.

This chain joins TRBV5-1 and TRBJ2-7; D is tentatively TRBD1 or TRBD2 (5 bases each). The CDR3 extends over 15 amino acids. Trimming removed 6 bases from V and 0 bases from J, with 16 bases in between. Germline V lookup: CDR1 SGHRS, CDR2 YFSETQ. CDR3 loop: CASNRGRATSYEQYF. CDR3 nucleotides: TGCGCCAGCAATCGGGGCAGGGCGACCTCCTACGAGCAGTACTTC.

The V and J genes are TRBV5-5 and TRBJ1-1; D is uncertain. Between the trimmed V and J ends, which lost 4 bases and 3 bases, there was a span of 13 bases. Germline CDR1 SGHKS, CDR2 YYEKEE (reference sequence). The CDR3 extends over 14 amino acids. The CDR3 DNA is TGTGCCAGCAGCCCGCTTGTTAAAGACACTGAAGCTTTCTTT. Translating it yields CASSPLVKDTEAFF. Supplemented by reference TRBV5-5 and TRBJ1-1, the full variable domain reads DAGVTQSPTHLIKTRGQQVTLRCSPISGHKSVSWYQQVLGQGPQFIFQYYEKEERGRGNFPDRFSARQFPNYSSELNVNALLLGDSALYLCASSPLVKDTEAFFGQGTRLTVV.

CDR3 sequence (DNA): TGTGCCAGCAGCTCACGTCGACAGGGGTCAGAGACCCAGTACTTC. Its translation: CASSSRRQGSETQYF. This chain joins TRBV5-4 and TRBJ2-5; TRBD1 aligns across 8 bases. V shed 3 bases, J shed 4 bases, and the junction held 8 bases outside the gene matches. CDR1 is SGHNT and CDR2 is YYREEE in the germline V gene (reference sequence). The CDR3 is 15 residues long.

The chain couples TRBV7-9 to TRBJ2-1; 7 bases align to TRBD2. This CDR3 is 15 amino acids long. In germline, CDR1 is SEHNR, CDR2 FQNEAQ (reference sequence). V shed 8 bases, J shed 5 bases, and the junction held 12 bases outside the gene matches. CDR3 sequence (DNA): TGTGCCAGCCGAGAAGCGGGGCGCCTTCACAATGAGCAGTTCTTC. This sequence encodes CASREAGRLHNEQFF.

The chain has TRBV19 and TRBJ2-1, with 7 bases lining up with TRBD2. Germline V CDR1 and CDR2: LNHDA, SQIVND (reference sequence). This CDR3 contains 12 residues. J gave up 9 bases and V 10 bases, and 9 bases lay outside the gene matches. The CDR3 loop reads CATAPGGIEQFF. The CDR3 bases are TGTGCCACCGCCCCCGGGGGGATTGAGCAGTTCTTC.

The chain joins TRBV11-2 to TRBJ1-4, with D maybe TRBD1 (5 bases). The CDR3 contains 13 residues. CDR1 SGHAT and CDR2 FQNNGV come from the germline V gene. With 5 bases removed from V and 8 bases from J, the gap between germline ends came to 12 bases. The CDR3 protein is CASSPSRGEKLFF. The CDR3 nucleotides are TGTGCCAGCAGCCCGTCGCGGGGGGAAAAACTGTTTTTT.

The J gene is TRBJ2-5, the V gene TRBV3-1 (or the pseudogene TRBV3-2), with D hard to call. The germline V gene encodes CDR1 LGHDT and CDR2 YNNKEL (reference sequence). V was pared by 2 bases and J by 2 bases, with 6 bases between. This CDR3 spans 13 amino acids. CDR3 in DNA: TGTGCCAGCAGCCAAAGCGCACAAGAGACCCAGTACTTC. Its protein product is CASSQSAQETQYF.

This clone was detected once. The chain links TRBV19 to TRBJ2-7; possible D gene TRBD2, 5 bases. CDR1 is LNHDA and CDR2 is SQIVND in the germline V gene (reference sequence). The CDR3 totals 12 residues. V was clipped by 10 bases and J by 1 base, with 11 bases between them. The CDR3 spells CANLGRSYEQYF. CDR3 DNA sequence: TGTGCCAACCTGGGGAGATCCTACGAGCAGTACTTC. Looking up the rest from reference TRBV19 and TRBJ2-7 gives the full variable domain: DGGITQSPKYLFRKEGQNVTLSCEQNLNHDAMYWYRQDPGQGLRLIYYSQIVNDFQKGDIAEGYSVSREKKESFPLTVTSAQKNPTAFYLCANLGRSYEQYFGPGTRLTVT.